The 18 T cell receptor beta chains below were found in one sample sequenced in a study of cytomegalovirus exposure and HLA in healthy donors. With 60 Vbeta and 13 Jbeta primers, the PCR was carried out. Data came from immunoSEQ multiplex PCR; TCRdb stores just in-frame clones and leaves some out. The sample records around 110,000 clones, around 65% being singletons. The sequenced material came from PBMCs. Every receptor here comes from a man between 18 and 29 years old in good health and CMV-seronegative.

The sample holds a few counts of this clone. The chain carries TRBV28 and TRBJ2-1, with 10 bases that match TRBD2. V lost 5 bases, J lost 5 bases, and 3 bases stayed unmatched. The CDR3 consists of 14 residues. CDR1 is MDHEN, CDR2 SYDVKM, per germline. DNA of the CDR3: TGTGCCAGCAGTACTAGCGGGATCCACAATGAGCAGTTCTTC. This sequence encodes CASSTSGIHNEQFF. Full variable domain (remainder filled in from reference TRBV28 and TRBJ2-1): DVKVTQSSRYLVKRTGEKVFLECVQDMDHENMFWYRQDPGLGLRLIYFSYDVKMKEKGDIPEGYSVSREKKERFSLILESASTNQTSMYLCASSTSGIHNEQFFGPGTRLTVL.

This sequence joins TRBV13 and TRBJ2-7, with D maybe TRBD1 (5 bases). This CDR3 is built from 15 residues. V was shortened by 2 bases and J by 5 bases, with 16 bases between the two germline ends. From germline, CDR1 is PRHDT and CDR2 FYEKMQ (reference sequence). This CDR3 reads CASSLLVADTDEQYF. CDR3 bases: TGTGCCAGCAGCTTATTAGTCGCGGACACCGACGAGCAGTACTTC.

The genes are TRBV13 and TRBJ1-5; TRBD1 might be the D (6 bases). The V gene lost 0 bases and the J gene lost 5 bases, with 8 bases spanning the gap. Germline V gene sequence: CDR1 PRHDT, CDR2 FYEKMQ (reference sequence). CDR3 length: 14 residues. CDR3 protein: CASSLGGADQPQHF. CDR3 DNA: TGTGCCAGCAGCTTAGGGGGGGCTGATCAGCCCCAGCATTTT.

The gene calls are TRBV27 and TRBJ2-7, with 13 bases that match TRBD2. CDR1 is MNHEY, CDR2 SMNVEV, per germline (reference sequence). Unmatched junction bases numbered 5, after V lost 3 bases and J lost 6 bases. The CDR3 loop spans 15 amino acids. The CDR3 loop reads CASSFGLAGVSEQYF. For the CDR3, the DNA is TGTGCCAGCAGTTTCGGACTAGCGGGAGTTAGCGAGCAGTACTTC.

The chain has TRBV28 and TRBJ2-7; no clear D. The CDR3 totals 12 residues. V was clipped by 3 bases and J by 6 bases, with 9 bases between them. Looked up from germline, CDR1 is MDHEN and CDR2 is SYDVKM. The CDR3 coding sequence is TGTGCCAGCAGTTTTTGGGCGCGCGAGCAGTACTTC. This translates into CASSFWAREQYF.

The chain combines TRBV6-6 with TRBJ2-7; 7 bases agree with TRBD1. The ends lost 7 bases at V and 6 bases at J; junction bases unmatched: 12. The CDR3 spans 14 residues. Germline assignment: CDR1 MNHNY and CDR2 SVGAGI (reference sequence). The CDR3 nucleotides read TGTGCCAGCACCCCGACAGGGAGTATGGGCGAGCAGTACTTC. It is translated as CASTPTGSMGEQYF.

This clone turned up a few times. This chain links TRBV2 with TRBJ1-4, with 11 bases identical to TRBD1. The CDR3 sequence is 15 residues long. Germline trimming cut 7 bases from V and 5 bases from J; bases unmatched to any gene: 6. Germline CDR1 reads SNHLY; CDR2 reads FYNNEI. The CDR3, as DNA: TGTGCCAGCATGACGGACAGGGGGCGGAATGAAAAACTGTTTTTT. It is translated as CASMTDRGRNEKLFF. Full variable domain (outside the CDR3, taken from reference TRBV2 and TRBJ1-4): EPEVTQTPSHQVTQMGQEVILRCVPISNHLYFYWYRQILGQKVEFLVSFYNNEISEKSEIFDDQFSVERPDGSNFTLKIRSTKLEDSAMYFCASMTDRGRNEKLFFGSGTQLSVL.

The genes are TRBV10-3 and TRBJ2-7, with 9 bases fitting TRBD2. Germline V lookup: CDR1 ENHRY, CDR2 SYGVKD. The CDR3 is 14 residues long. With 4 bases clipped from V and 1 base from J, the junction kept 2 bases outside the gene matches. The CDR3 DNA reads TGTGCCATCAGTGCTAGCGGGACTTCCTACGAGCAGTACTTC. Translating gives CAISASGTSYEQYF.

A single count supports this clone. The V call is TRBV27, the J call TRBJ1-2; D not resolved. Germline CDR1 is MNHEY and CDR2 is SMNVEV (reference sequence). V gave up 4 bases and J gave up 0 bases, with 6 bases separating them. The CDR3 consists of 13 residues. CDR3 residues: CASSYTPNYGYTF. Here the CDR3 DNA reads TGTGCCAGCAGTTACACCCCTAACTATGGCTACACCTTC.

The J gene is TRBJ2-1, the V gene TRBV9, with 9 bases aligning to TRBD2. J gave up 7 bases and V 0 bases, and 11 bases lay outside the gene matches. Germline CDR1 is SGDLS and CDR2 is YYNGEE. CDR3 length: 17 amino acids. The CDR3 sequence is CASSVAESGRPRNEQFF. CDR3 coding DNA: TGTGCCAGCAGCGTAGCTGAGAGCGGGAGGCCACGGAATGAGCAGTTCTTC.

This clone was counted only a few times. In nucleotides, the CDR3 is TGCAGCGTTGGCGGGTCCAATGAGCAGTTCTTC. As protein: CSVGGSNEQFF. V gene TRBV29-1 combines with J gene TRBJ2-1, with D possibly TRBD2 on 5 matching bases. With 4 bases removed from V and 6 bases from J, the gap between germline ends came to 7 bases. Germline V gene sequence: CDR1 SQVTM, CDR2 ANQGSEA. CDR3 size: 11 residues.

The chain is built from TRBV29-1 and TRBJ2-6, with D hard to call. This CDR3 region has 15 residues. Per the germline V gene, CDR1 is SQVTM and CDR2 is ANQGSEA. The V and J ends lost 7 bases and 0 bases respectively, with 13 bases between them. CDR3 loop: CSAPLGSSGANVLTF. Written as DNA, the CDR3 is TGCAGCGCTCCCCTAGGCAGCTCTGGGGCCAACGTCCTGACTTTC.

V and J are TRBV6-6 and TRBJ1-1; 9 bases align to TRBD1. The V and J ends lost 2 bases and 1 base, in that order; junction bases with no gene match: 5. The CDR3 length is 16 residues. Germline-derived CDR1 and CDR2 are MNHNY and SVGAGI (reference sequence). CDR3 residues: CASSYPQGAWNTEAFF. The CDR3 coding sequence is TGTGCCAGCAGTTACCCACAGGGGGCGTGGAACACTGAAGCTTTCTTT.

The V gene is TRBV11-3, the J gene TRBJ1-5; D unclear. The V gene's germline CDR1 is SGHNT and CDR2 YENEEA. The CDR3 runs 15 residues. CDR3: CATRGGRSGNQPQHF. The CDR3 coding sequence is TGTGCAACCCGGGGAGGGAGATCGGGCAATCAGCCCCAGCATTTT.

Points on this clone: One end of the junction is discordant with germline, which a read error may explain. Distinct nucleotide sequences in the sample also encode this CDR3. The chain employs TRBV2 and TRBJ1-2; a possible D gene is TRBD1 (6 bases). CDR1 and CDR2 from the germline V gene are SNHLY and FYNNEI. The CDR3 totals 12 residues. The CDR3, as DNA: TGTGCCAGCAGTAACAGGGTCTATGGTTACACCTTC. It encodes CASSNRVYGYTF.

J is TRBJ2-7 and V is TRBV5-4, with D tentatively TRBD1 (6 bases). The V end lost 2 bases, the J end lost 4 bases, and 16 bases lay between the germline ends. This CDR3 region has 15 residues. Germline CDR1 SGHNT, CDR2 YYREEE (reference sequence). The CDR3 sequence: CASSLGDTKGYEQYF. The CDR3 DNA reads TGTGCCAGCAGCTTAGGGGACACTAAGGGGTACGAGCAGTACTTC. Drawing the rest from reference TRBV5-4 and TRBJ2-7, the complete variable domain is ETGVTQSPTHLIKTRGQQVTLRCSSQSGHNTVSWYQQALGQGPQFIFQYYREEENGRGNFPPRFSGLQFPNYSSELNVNALELDDSALYLCASSLGDTKGYEQYFGPGTRLTVT.

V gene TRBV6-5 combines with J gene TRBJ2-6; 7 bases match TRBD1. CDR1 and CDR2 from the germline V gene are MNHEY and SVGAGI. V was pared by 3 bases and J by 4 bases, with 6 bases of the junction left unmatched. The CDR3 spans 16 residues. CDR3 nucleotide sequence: TGTGCCAGCAGTTATTCACAGGGGATGGGGGCCAACGTCCTGACTTTC. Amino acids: CASSYSQGMGANVLTF.

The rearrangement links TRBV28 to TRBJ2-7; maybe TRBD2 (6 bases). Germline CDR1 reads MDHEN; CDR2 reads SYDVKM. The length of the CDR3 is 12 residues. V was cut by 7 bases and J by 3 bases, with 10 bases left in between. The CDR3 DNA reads TGTGCCAGCAAGGGGACTTACTACGAGCAGTACTTC. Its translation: CASKGTYYEQYF.